These T cell receptor beta chains were read from a single sample in a study of T-cell reconstitution after alpha-beta-depleted transplantation in children. TCRdb processed the PCR reads anew with MiXCR; each CDR3 protein has one entry. Of about 500,000 distinct CDR3 sequences listed, over 25% were seen once; the top ten hold 2% to 2.5%. The sample in question was PBMCs from the stem cell graft donor, obtained from the stem cell graft. The source of these receptors is a human donor who donated a stem cell graft to a child with aplastic anemia. CDR3s include the opening cysteine and the closing phenylalanine or tryptophan. A D gene is named only where the DNA matches it firmly. The size entry is marked missing in some rows and otherwise reads once, few, many or a size class.

V gene	J gene	D gene	clone size	CDR3 protein	CDR3 DNA
TRBV11-2	TRBJ2-7	TRBD2	few	CASSGAGEGTYEQYF	TGTGCCAGCAGCGGAGCGGGGGAGGGGACCTACGAGCAGTACTTC
TRBV5-1	TRBJ2-1	.	.	CASSLEPLSSYNEQFF	TGCGCCAGCAGCTTGGAGCCTCTGAGCTCCTACAATGAGCAGTTCTTC
TRBV24-1	TRBJ2-6	.	.	CATSDTGTSGANVLTF	TGTGCCACCAGTGATACCGGGACATCTGGGGCCAACGTCCTGACTTTC
TRBV5-6	TRBJ1-1	.	few	CASNTGRRTEAFF	TGTGCCAGCAATACAGGGAGGAGGACTGAAGCTTTCTTT
TRBV10-3	TRBJ1-6	.	few	CAISESEGNSPLHF	TGTGCCATCAGTGAGTCAGAGGGGAATTCACCCCTCCACTTT
TRBV19	TRBJ1-1	.	.	CASSPGITEAFF	TGTGCCAGTAGTCCGGGGATCACTGAAGCTTTCTTT
TRBV7-2	TRBJ2-4	.	few	CASSLTGDLAKNIQYF	TGTGCCAGCAGCTTAACAGGAGATCTAGCCAAAAACATTCAGTACTTC
TRBV3-1	TRBJ1-2	TRBD1	.	CASSPRTGQGVFNNYGYTF	TGTGCCAGCAGCCCCCGAACGGGACAGGGTGTTTTTAACAACTATGGCTACACCTTC
TRBV11-2	TRBJ1-3	TRBD1	.	CASSLGWPGGNSGNTIYF	TGTGCCAGCAGCTTAGGGTGGCCAGGGGGCAACTCTGGAAACACCATATATTTT
TRBV11-2	TRBJ2-2	TRBD1	few	CASSPGQGTGELFF	TGTGCCAGCAGCCCGGGACAGGGGACCGGGGAGCTGTTTTTT
TRBV12-3/TRBV12-4	TRBJ1-4	.	few	CANLDPSGEKLFF	TGTGCCAATCTGGACCCTTCAGGTGAAAAACTGTTTTTT
TRBV6-1	TRBJ2-5	TRBD1	.	CASSLYDRGPRETQYF	TGTGCCAGCAGCCTATACGACAGGGGGCCGCGGGAGACCCAGTACTTC
TRBV9	TRBJ2-1	TRBD1	.	CASSVDGRRQGVDEQFF	TGTGCCAGCAGCGTAGACGGTAGGAGACAGGGTGTCGATGAGCAGTTCTTC
TRBV7-2	TRBJ2-3	TRBD2	.	CASSVRAGGGTDTQYF	TGTGCCAGCAGCGTACGAGCGGGAGGCGGCACAGATACGCAGTATTTT
TRBV28	TRBJ1-2	.	.	CASIPRHRQDSAPRNYGYTF	TGTGCCAGCATCCCTCGACACAGGCAGGATTCTGCCCCACGTAACTATGGCTACACCTTC
TRBV2	TRBJ2-1	TRBD2	.	CASSLPLGGPRDEQFF	TGTGCCAGCAGTCTCCCTTTGGGAGGGCCCCGCGATGAGCAGTTCTTC
TRBV4-3	TRBJ2-1	.	.	CASSQDRGHLYNEQFF	TGCGCCAGCAGCCAAGATAGGGGACACCTCTACAATGAGCAGTTCTTC
TRBV29-1	TRBJ1-3	.	few	CSAHEQGGNTIYF	TGCAGCGCCCATGAACAGGGTGGAAACACCATATATTTT
TRBV19	TRBJ2-6	.	few	CASKRQGGSGANVLTF	TGTGCCAGTAAGCGCCAAGGGGGCTCTGGGGCCAACGTCCTGACTTTC
TRBV5-5	TRBJ1-1	.	.	CASSLIAALRNTEAFF	TGTGCCAGCAGCTTGATCGCCGCCCTCAGGAACACTGAAGCTTTCTTT
TRBV20-1	TRBJ2-5	.	.	CSARTSAGLETQYF	TGCAGTGCTAGGACCTCAGCAGGGTTGGAGACCCAGTACTTC
TRBV7-8	TRBJ2-5	TRBD2	.	CASSSPGGGQETQYF	TGTGCCAGCAGCTCCCCGGGGGGAGGGCAAGAGACCCAGTACTTC